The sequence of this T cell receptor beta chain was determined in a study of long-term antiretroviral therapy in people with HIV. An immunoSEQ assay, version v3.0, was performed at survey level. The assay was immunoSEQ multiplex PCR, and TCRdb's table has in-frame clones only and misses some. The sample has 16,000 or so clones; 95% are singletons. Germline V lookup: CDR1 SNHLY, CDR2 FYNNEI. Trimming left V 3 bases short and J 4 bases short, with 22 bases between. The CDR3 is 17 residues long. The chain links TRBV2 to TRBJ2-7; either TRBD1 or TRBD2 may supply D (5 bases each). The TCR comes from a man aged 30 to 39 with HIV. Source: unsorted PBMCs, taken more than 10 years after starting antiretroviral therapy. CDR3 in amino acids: CASSERGVQRIQYEQYF. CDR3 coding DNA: TGTGCCAGCAGTGAGAGGGGAGTCCAGCGCATCCAATACGAGCAGTACTTC.